This T cell receptor beta chain is from a study of regulatory T cells in long-lasting Graves disease. This CDR3 comprises 11 residues. The germline CDR1 and CDR2 sequences are KGHSH and LQKENI. Trimming shortened V by 5 bases and J by 5 bases, and 4 bases separated the two germline ends. Time point described: persistent/refractory GD, antithyroid drugs over 5 years with positive TRAb. After RNA was extracted from PBMCs, the TCR library was made from it. Graves' disease diagnosis was established per American Thyroid Association guidelines. An endocrinology unit in Xi'an, China, supplied the patients. Study outcomes and limitations: The persistent group shared around 3,000 public clonotypes, more than the approximately 880 shared by new patients. There was favoring of TRBV28, TRBJ1-2 and TRBJ2-5 in persistent disease.

Arm-PCR of CDR3 regions and iRepertoire HTBI primers were the basis on which TCR beta libraries were built. TCRdb passed the multiplex PCR reads through MiXCR, listing each CDR3 protein once. Of a few hundred thousand distinct CDR3 sequences in the sample, around a fifth were seen once. This clonotype was picked up a small number of times. The target antigen is unknown. The source material was peripheral blood mononuclear cells (PBMCs), sampled when the disease was refractory, from a patient treated with antithyroid drugs. The receptor comes from a female donor with Graves disease. The chain uses TRBV18 and TRBJ2-1, with D unresolved. The CDR3 protein is CASSANNEQFF. The CDR3 nucleotides read TGTGCCAGCTCAGCAAACAATGAGCAGTTCTTC.